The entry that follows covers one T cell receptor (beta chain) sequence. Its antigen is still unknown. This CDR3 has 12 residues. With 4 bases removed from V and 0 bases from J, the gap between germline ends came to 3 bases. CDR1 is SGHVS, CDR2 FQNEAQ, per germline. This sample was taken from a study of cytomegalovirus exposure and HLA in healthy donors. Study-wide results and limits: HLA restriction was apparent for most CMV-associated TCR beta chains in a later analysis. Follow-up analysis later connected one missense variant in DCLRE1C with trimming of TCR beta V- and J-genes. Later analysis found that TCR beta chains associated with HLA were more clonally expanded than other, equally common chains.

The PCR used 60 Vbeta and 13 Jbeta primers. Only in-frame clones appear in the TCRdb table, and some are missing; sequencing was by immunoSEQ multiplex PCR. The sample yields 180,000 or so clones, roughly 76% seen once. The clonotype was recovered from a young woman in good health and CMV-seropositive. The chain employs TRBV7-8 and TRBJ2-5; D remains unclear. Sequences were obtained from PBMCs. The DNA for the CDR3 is TGTGCCAGCAGCTCTAACCAAGAGACCCAGTACTTC. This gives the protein CASSSNQETQYF.